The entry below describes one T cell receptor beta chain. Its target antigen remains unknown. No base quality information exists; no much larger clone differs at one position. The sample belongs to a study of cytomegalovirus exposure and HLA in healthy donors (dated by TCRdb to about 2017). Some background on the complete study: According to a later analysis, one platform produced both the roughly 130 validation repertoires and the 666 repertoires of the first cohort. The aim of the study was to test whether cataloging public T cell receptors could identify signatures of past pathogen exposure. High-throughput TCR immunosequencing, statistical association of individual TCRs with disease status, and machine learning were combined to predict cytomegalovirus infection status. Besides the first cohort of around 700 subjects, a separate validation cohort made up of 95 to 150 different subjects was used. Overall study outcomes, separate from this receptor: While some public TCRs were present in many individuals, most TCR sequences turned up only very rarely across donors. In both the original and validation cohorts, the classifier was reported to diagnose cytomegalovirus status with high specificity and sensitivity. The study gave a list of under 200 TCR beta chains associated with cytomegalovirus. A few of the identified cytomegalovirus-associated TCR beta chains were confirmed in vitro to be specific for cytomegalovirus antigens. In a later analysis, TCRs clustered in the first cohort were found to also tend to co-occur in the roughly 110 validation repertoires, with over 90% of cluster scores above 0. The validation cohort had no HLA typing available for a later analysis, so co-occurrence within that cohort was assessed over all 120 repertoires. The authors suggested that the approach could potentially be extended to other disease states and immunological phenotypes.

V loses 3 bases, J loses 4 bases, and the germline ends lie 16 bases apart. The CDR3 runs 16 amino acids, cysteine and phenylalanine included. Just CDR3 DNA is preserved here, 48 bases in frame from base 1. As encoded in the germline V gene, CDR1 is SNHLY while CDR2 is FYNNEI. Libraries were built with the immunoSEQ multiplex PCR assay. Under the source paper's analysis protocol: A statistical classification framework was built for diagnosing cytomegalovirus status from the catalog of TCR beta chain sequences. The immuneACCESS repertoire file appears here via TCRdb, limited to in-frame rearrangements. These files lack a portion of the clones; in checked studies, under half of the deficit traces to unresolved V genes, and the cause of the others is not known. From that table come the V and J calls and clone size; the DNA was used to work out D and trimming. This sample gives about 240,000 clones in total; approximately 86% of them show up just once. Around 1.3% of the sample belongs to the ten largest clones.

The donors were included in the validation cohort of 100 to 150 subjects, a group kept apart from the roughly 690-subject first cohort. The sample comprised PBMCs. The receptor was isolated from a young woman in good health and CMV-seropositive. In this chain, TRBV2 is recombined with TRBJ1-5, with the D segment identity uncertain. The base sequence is TGTGCCAGCAGTGATGACTTGTCTGCTAGAAATCAGCCCCAGCATTTT. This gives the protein CASSDDLSARNQPQHF.